This T cell receptor beta chain was captured in a study of T cells expressing NK-cell markers (TCRdb year 2020). With regard to the full study: TCR beta-chain repertoires were profiled in sorted CD3+CD56+NKG2C+, CD3+CD56+NKG2C- and CD3+CD56-NKG2C+ T-cell subsets from fewer than 10 donors. Seven of the eight sequenced donors were HCMV-seropositive and one was HCMV-seronegative. The study sequenced eight donors, all healthy volunteers chosen at random: three men and five women. The libraries were sequenced on Illumina HiSeq 2000/2500, MiSeq or NextSeq, producing 2 x 150 bp reads.

A commercial ELISA kit detecting HCMV-specific IgG in serum was used to determine HCMV serostatus. Peripheral blood mononuclear cells were isolated from blood by Ficoll density gradient centrifugation. The research as a whole found: Those dominant clonotypes were again the most abundant among CD3+CD56-NKG2C+ cells in a few donors, at roughly 28.3-65%. It remained unclear whether the expanded NKG2C-expressing T cell clones were specific for HCMV antigens. In a handful of donors, the dominant CD3+CD56+NKG2C+ clonotypes ranked among the top 10 CD8+ clonotypes, making up about 1.0-8% of CD8+ T cells.

The instrument given in TCRdb is Illumina HiSeq 2000. The TCR beta cDNA libraries were made using 5'RACE template switching, a step that added both a universal primer site and unique molecular identifiers. Priming for cDNA synthesis came from the TCR beta constant segment, and two successive PCR amplification steps followed. The authors' pipeline ran thus. MIGEC was used to demultiplex reads and group reads by UMI, and MiTCR was used to assemble and quantify clonotypes. To exclude erroneous sequences, only TCR cDNA sequences supported by at least two reads were retained. The tcR package was used for downstream repertoire analysis, and clonotypes were matched between fractions using CDR3 nucleotide sequence together with V segment. VDJmatch was used to annotate antigen specificity against VDJdb, with one amino acid substitution allowed in CDR3. Reprocessed by TCRdb, the reads give a single entry per CDR3 protein sequence, without DNA. For this entry, the V and J calls and clone size follow TCRdb and not the study's own pipeline. The data table for this sample lists roughly 180,000 distinct CDR3 sequences. The ten largest account for over 20% of the sample.

Turning to this clonotype: No cognate antigen has been identified for it.

The material sequenced was blood T cells: a sorted CD56 or NKG2C T cell subset, CD4+ or CD8+ T cells, or bulk PBMC T cells (not recorded which). This clonotype originated in a man aged 18 to 69 in good health.

The CDR3 here reads CASSYSRGYQGNTGELFF. The sequence is built from TRBV6-5 and TRBJ2-2; the TCRdb D gene call, TRBD1, has no DNA to confirm it. CDR1 and CDR2, looked up from the germline V gene, are MNHEY and SVGAGI. The CDR3 starts with the cysteine, ends with the phenylalanine, and has 18 residues. The entry carries no DNA sequence.